This TCR beta chain came from a study of T cells in Graves' hyperthyroidism and ophthalmopathy. The V gene lost 5 bases and the J gene lost 6 bases, with 13 bases spanning the gap. CDR1 is KGHSH, CDR2 LQKENI, per germline. The CDR3 contains 14 residues. Each 10 ml fresh peripheral blood draw supplied the PBMCs. Authors of the study amplified TCR beta CDR3 regions from RNA transcripts. Initially, a first-round RT-PCR of the TCR CDR3 employed the HTBI primer set. TCRdb analysed the multiplex PCR reads with MiXCR anew, one entry per CDR3 protein. The data hold hundreds of thousands of distinct CDR3 sequences, with 15% to 20% observed a single time. Overall study findings and caveats: Ophthalmopathy and stable hyperthyroidism were told apart by a 13 V-J model. Most thyroid clonotypes expanded above 0.001 appeared in blood too.

As to this clonotype: Its antigen is undetermined.

This chain connects TRBV18 to TRBJ2-2; D possibly matches TRBD1 or TRBD2 (5 bases each). Material for sequencing was blood. This clonotype was sampled from a man aged 35 to 55 with Graves' ophthalmopathy. The chain's CDR3 is CASSSGTKSGELFF. The DNA for the CDR3 is TGTGCCAGCTCATCCGGGACGAAGTCCGGGGAGCTGTTTTTT.